Shown below are 9 T cell receptor beta chains from a single sample sequenced in a study of blood T cell repertoires in COVID-19. Measured with immunoSEQ multiplex PCR; TCRdb has only the in-frame clones, and not every one. Altogether about 250,000 clones are present, roughly 83% being singletons, with the ten largest covering roughly 5.2%. Sequenced sample: peripheral blood. These receptors were taken from a woman over 75 with COVID-19, enrolled during active disease.

The chain is built from TRBV6-6 and TRBJ1-6; no firm D call. The germline V and J ends were trimmed by 7 bases and 0 bases, with 10 bases remaining between them. The CDR3 has 15 residues. CDR1 MNHNY and CDR2 SVGAGI come from the germline V gene (reference sequence). Here the CDR3 reads CASKEESSYNSPLHF. CDR3 DNA: TGTGCCAGCAAGGAGGAGAGCTCCTATAATTCACCCCTCCACTTT.

The CDR3 protein is CASSSRGLITEAFF. DNA of the CDR3: TGTGCCAGCAGTTCTAGGGGGCTGATCACTGAAGCTTTCTTT. V and J are TRBV6-5 and TRBJ1-1; 7 nucleotides line up with TRBD1. The CDR3 is 14 residues long. V trimming: 4 bases; J trimming: 4 bases; junction bases outside the gene matches: 6. Germline V gene sequence: CDR1 MNHEY, CDR2 SVGAGI.

The gene calls are TRBV7-3 and TRBJ1-1; D is unresolved. The CDR3 contains 13 residues. V shed 2 bases and J shed 5 bases, with 9 bases lying between them. Per the germline V gene, CDR1 is SGHTA and CDR2 is FQGTGA. CDR3 coding DNA: TGTGCCAGCAGCTTATTGAGGGAGACTGAAGCTTTCTTT. Residues: CASSLLRETEAFF.

The chain joins TRBV10-3 to TRBJ1-5, with D tentatively TRBD1 (6 bases). The CDR3 contains 12 residues. Per germline, CDR1 ENHRY and CDR2 SYGVKD. Between the trimmed V and J ends, which lost 10 bases and 2 bases, there was a span of 9 bases. CDR3 residues: CATRQGNQPQHF. CDR3 nucleotide sequence: TGTGCCACTCGACAGGGCAATCAGCCCCAGCATTTT.

The chain recombines TRBV4-1 with TRBJ1-2; no clear D gene. V lost 2 bases, J lost 8 bases, and 12 bases lay in between. Germline CDR1 is MGHRA and CDR2 is YSYEKL. The CDR3 length is 13 residues. CDR3 amino acids: CASSQSRGFGYTF. DNA of the CDR3: TGCGCCAGCAGCCAATCACGGGGATTCGGCTACACCTTC.

Of note for this clone: A read error may produce the germline difference seen at one junction end. The chain recombines TRBV12-3 or TRBV12-4 with TRBJ1-2; no clear D gene. This CDR3 region has 12 residues. The CDR3 nucleotides read TGTGCCAGCAGTTTATCTAAGTATGGCTACACCTTC. Its protein product is CASSLSKYGYTF.

Only a few counts were recorded for this clone. The genes are TRBV10-3 and TRBJ1-5; the D gene is possibly TRBD1 (5 bases). V was pared by 8 bases and J by 5 bases, with 16 bases between. Germline V gene sequence: CDR1 ENHRY, CDR2 SYGVKD. The CDR3 runs to 14 residues. In nucleotides, the CDR3 is TGTGCCATCCGGGCAACAGGCAATCATCAGCCCCAGCATTTT. Protein product: CAIRATGNHQPQHF.

The V gene is TRBV5-1, the J gene TRBJ1-4, with 9 nucleotides matching TRBD1. The CDR3 extends over 15 amino acids. V was pared by 0 bases and J by 8 bases, with 5 bases of the junction left unmatched. Germline V gives CDR1 SGHRS, CDR2 YFSETQ. CDR3 residues: CASSLGDRVAEKLFF. CDR3 coding DNA: TGCGCCAGCAGCTTGGGGGACAGGGTTGCGGAAAAACTGTTTTTT. The whole variable domain, remainder taken from reference TRBV5-1 and TRBJ1-4, is KAGVTQTPRYLIKTRGQQVTLSCSPISGHRSVSWYQQTPGQGLQFLFEYFSETQRNKGNFPGRFSGRQFSNSRSEMNVSTLELGDSALYLCASSLGDRVAEKLFFGSGTQLSVL.

CDR3 protein: CASSLNQAGYTEAFF. CDR3 bases: TGTGCCAGCAGCTTAAATCAGGCAGGGTACACTGAAGCTTTCTTT. The J gene is TRBJ1-1, the V gene TRBV7-2; D is possibly TRBD1 (5 bases). The V gene's germline CDR1 is SGHTA and CDR2 FQGNSA. The ends were cut back, 2 bases at V and 3 bases at J, with 13 bases in the middle. The CDR3 contains 15 residues.